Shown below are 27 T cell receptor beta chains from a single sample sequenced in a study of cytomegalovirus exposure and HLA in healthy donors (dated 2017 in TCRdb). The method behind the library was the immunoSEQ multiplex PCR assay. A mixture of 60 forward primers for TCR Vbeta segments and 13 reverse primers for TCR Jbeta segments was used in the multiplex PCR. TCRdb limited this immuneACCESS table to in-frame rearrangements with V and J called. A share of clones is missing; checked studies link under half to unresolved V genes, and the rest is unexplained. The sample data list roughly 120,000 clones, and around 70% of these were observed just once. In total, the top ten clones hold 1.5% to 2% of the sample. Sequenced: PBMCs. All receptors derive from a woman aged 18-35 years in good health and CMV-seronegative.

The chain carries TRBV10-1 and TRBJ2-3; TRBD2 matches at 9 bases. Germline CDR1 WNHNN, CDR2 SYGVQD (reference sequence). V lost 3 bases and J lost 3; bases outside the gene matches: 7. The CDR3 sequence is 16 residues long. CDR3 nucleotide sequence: TGCGCCAGCAGTGATAGGAGACTAGCGGAGACAGATACGCAGTATTTT. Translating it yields CASSDRRLAETDTQYF.

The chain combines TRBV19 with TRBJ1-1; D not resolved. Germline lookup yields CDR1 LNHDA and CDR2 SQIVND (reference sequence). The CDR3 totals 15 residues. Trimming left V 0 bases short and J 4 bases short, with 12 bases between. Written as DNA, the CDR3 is TGTGCCAGTAGTATAGACCCGGGAAGGATCACTGAAGCTTTCTTT. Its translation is CASSIDPGRITEAFF. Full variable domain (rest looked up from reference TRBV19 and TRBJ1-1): DGGITQSPKYLFRKEGQNVTLSCEQNLNHDAMYWYRQDPGQGLRLIYYSQIVNDFQKGDIAEGYSVSREKKESFPLTVTSAQKNPTAFYLCASSIDPGRITEAFFGQGTRLTVV.

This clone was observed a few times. The CDR3: CASSQTGGMDGYTF. CDR3 DNA sequence: TGTGCCAGCAGTCAAACAGGGGGCATGGATGGCTACACCTTC. The rearrangement uses TRBV6-6 and TRBJ1-2, with 9 bases identical to TRBD1. The ends lost 5 bases at V and 6 bases at J; junction bases unmatched: 7. This CDR3 spans 14 amino acids. Germline loops: CDR1 MNHNY, CDR2 SVGAGI (reference sequence).

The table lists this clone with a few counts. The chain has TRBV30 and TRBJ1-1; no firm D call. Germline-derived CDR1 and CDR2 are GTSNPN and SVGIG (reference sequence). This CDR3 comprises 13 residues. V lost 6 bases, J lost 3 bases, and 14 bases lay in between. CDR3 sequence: CACAQVEDTEAFF. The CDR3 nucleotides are TGTGCCTGCGCCCAGGTGGAGGACACTGAAGCTTTCTTT.

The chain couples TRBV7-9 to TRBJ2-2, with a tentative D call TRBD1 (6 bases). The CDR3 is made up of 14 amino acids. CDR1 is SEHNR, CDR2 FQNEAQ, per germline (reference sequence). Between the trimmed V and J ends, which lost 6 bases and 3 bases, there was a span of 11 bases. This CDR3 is CASRETGHTGELFF. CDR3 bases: TGTGCCAGCAGAGAAACAGGGCACACCGGGGAGCTGTTTTTT.

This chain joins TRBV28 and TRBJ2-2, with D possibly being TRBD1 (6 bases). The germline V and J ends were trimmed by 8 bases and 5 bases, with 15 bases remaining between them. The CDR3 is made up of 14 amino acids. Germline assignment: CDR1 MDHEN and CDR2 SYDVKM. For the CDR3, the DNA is TGTGCCAGCGAGGCAGGGGTGAGGACCGGGGAGCTGTTTTTT. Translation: CASEAGVRTGELFF.

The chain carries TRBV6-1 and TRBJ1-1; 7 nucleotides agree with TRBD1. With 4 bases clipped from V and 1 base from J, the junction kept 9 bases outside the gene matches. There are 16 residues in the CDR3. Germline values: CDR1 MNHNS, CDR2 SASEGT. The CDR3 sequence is CASSALTGTANTEAFF. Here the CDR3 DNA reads TGTGCCAGCAGTGCCTTAACCGGGACAGCGAACACTGAAGCTTTCTTT.

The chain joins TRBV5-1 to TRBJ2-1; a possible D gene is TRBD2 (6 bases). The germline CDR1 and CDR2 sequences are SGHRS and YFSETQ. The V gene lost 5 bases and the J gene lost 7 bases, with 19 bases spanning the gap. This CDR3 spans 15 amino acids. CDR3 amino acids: CASSPGGVGGNEQFF. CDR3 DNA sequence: TGCGCCAGCAGTCCTGGAGGGGTCGGGGGAAATGAGCAGTTCTTC.

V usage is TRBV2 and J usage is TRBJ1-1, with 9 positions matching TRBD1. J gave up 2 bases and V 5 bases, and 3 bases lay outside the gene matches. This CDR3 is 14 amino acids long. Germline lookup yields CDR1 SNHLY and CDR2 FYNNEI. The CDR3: CASSWGQGNTEAFF. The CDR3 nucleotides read TGTGCCAGCAGTTGGGGACAGGGCAACACTGAAGCTTTCTTT.

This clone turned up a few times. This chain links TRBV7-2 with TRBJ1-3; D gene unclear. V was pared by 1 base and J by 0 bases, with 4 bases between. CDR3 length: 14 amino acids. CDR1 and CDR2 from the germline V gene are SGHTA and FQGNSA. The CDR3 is CASSLDYSGNTIYF. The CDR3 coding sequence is TGTGCCAGCAGCTTAGACTACTCTGGAAACACCATATATTTT.

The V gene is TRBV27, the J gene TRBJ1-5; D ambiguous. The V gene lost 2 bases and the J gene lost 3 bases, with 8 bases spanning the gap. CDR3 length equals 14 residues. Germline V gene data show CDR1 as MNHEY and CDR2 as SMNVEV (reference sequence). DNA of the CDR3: TGTGCCAGCAGTTTACGCGGGTACAATCAGCCCCAGCATTTT. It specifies CASSLRGYNQPQHF.

CDR3 residues: CASSPYAGVLGNSPLHF. DNA of the CDR3: TGTGCCAGCAGCCCCTATGCAGGGGTTTTAGGAAATTCACCCCTCCACTTT. This chain links TRBV5-6 with TRBJ1-6; possibly TRBD1 for D (6 bases). CDR3 size: 17 residues. Germline CDR1 and CDR2: SGHDT and YYEEEE. Trimming cost V 4 bases and J 7 bases, with 21 bases left between them.

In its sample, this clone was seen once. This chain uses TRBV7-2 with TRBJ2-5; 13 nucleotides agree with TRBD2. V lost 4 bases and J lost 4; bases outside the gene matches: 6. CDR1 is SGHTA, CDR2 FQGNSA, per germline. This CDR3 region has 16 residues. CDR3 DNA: TGTGCCAGCAGCTCAGGACTAGCGGGGGCTCGAGAGACCCAGTACTTC. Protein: CASSSGLAGARETQYF.

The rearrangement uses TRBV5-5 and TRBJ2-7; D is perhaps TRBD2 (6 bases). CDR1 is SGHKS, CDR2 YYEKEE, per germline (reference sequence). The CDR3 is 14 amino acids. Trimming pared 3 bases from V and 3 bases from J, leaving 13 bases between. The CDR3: CASSWGGRVYEQYF. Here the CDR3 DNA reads TGTGCCAGCAGCTGGGGAGGTAGAGTCTACGAGCAGTACTTC.

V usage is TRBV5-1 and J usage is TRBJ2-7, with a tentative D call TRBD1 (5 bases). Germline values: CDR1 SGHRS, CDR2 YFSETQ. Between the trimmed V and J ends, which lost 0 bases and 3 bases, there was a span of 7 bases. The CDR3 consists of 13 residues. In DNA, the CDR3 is TGCGCCAGCAGCTTGGCCAGGGACTACGAGCAGTACTTC. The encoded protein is CASSLARDYEQYF.

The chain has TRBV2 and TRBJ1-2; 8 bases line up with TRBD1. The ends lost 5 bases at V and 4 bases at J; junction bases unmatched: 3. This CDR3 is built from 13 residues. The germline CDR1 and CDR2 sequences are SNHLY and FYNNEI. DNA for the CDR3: TGTGCCAGCAGTCGGACAGGGTCCTATGGCTACACCTTC. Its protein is CASSRTGSYGYTF.

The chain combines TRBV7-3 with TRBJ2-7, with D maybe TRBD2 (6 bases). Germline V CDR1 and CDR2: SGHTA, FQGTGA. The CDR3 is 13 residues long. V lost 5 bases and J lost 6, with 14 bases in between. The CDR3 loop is CASSPGVGGEQYF. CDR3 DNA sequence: TGTGCCAGCAGCCCGGGTGTGGGGGGCGAGCAGTACTTC.

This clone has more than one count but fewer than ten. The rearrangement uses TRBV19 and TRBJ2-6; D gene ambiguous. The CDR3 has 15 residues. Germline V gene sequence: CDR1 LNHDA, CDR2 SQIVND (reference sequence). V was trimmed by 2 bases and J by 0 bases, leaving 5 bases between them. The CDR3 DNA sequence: TGTGCCAGTAGTATAACAGTCTCTGGGGCCAACGTCCTGACTTTC. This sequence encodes CASSITVSGANVLTF.

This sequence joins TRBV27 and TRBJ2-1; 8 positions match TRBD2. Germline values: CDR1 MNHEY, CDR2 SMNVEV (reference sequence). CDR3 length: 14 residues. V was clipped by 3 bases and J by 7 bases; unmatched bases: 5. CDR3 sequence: CASSFSGVGNEQFF. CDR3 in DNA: TGTGCCAGCAGTTTTAGCGGGGTGGGGAATGAGCAGTTCTTC.

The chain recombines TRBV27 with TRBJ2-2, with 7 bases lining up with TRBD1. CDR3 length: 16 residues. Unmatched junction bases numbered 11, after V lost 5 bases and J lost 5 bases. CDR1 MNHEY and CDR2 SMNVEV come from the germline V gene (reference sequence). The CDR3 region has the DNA TGTGCCAGCAGTAACTCAGACAGGGTCAGGACCGGGGAGCTGTTTTTT. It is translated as CASSNSDRVRTGELFF.

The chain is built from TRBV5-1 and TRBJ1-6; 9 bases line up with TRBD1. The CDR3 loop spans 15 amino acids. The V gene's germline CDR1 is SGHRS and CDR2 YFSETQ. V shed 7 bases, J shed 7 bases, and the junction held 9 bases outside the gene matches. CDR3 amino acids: CASEKTGTGNSPLHF. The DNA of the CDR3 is TGCGCCAGCGAAAAAACCGGGACAGGGAATTCACCCCTCCACTTT.

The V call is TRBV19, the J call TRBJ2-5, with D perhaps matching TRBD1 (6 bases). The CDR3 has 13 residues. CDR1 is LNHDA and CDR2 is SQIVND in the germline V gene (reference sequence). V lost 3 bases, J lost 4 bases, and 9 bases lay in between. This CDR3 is CASSILQGETQYF. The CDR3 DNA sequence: TGTGCCAGTAGTATCCTACAGGGAGAGACCCAGTACTTC.

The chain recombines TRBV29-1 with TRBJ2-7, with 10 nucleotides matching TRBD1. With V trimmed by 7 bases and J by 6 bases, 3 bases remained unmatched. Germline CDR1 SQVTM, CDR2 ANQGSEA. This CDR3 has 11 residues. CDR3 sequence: CSGQGAREQYF. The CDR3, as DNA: TGCAGCGGACAGGGGGCGCGCGAGCAGTACTTC.

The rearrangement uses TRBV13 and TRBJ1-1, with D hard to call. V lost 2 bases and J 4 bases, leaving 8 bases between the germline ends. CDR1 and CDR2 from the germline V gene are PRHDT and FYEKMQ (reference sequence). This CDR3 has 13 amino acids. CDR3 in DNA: TGTGCCAGCAGCTTATCGACGGGCACTGAAGCTTTCTTT. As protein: CASSLSTGTEAFF. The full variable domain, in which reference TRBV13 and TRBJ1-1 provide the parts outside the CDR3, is AAGVIQSPRHLIKEKRETATLKCYPIPRHDTVYWYQQGPGQDPQFLISFYEKMQSDKGSIPDRFSAQQFSDYHSELNMSSLELGDSALYFCASSLSTGTEAFFGQGTRLTVV.

The CDR3 DNA reads as TGTGCCAGCAGTTACCCCGGACAGGGCCGCTCCTACGAGCAGTACTTC. Translation: CASSYPGQGRSYEQYF. The chain links TRBV6-5 to TRBJ2-7; TRBD1 matches 8 bases. This CDR3 has 16 residues. Germline lookup yields CDR1 MNHEY and CDR2 SVGAGI. Germline trimming cut 2 bases from V and 0 bases from J; bases unmatched to any gene: 6.

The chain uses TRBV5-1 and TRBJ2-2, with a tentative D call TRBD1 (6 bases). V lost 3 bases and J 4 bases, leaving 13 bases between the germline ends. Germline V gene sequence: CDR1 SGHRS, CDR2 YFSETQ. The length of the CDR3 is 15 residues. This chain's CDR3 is CASSSTGSSTGELFF. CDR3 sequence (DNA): TGCGCCAGCAGCTCAACAGGGTCGAGCACCGGGGAGCTGTTTTTT.

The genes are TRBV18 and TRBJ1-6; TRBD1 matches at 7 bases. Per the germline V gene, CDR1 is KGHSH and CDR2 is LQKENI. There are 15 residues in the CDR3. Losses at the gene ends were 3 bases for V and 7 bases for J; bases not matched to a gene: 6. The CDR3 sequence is CASSPQDRTNSPLHF. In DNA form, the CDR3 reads TGTGCCAGCTCACCTCAGGACAGGACCAATTCACCCCTCCACTTT.